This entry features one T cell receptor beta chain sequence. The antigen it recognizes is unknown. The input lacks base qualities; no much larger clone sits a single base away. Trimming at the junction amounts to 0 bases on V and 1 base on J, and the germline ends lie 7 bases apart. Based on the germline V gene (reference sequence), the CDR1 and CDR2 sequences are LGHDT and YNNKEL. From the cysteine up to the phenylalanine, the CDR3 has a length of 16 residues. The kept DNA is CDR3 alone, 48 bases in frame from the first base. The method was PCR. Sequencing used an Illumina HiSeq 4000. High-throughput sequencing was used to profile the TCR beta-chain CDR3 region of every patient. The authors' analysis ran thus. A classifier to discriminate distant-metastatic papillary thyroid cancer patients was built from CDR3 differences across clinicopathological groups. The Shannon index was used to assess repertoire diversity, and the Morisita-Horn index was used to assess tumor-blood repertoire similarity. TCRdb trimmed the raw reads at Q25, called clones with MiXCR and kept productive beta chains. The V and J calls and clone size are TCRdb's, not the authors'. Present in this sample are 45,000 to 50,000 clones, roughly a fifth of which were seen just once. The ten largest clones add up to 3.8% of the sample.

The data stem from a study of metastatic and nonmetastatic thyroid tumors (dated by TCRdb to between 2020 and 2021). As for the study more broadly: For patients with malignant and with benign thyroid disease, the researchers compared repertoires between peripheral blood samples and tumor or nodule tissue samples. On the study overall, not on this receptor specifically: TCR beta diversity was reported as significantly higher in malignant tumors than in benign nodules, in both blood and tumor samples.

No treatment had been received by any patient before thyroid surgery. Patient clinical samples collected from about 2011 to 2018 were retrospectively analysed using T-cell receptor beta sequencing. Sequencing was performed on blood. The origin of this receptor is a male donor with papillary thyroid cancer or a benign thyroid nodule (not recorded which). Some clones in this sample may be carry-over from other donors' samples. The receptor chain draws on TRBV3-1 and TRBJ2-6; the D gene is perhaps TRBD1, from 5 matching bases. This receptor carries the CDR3 CASSQDPGSGANVLTF. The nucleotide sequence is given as TGTGCCAGCAGCCAAGATCCAGGGTCTGGGGCCAACGTCCTGACTTTC.